Listed below are T cell receptor beta chains from one sample, sequenced in a study of cytomegalovirus exposure and HLA in healthy donors. This table comes from immunoSEQ multiplex PCR, and its TCRdb copy is limited to in-frame clones, with some not included. Of 95,000 to 150,000 clones in the sample, 50% to 75% were seen once. The sequencing sample was made of PBMCs. Receptors originate from a woman aged 40-49 years in good health and CMV-seropositive. Both conserved end residues are trimmed from each CDR3. A clone size is listed for some rows: how often the clone was seen (once, few, many), or a class if it is expanded.

J | V | size | CDR3
TRBJ2-7 | TRBV14 | . | ASSQGRGHEQY
TRBJ1-1 | TRBV6-6 | few | ASRPGRGANTEAF
TRBJ1-5 | TRBV11-2 | . | ASSPTGNQPQH
TRBJ2-3 | TRBV7-6 | . | ASSLDRTVTDTQY
TRBJ2-7 | TRBV11-2 | . | ASSLGVRDRVYEQY
TRBJ2-5 | TRBV10-2 | few | ASRGLAGAAETQY
TRBJ2-3 | TRBV30 | . | AWGWGVDTQY
TRBJ2-6 | TRBV21-1 | once | ASSETPWAPGANVLT
TRBJ2-7 | TRBV6-5 | . | ASSYAGASYEQY
TRBJ2-7 | TRBV6-1 | . | ASSGQGYEQY
TRBJ1-5 | TRBV11-2 | . | ASSSQGMGQPQH
TRBJ2-2 | TRBV28 | . | ATRDSYTGELF
TRBJ1-2 | TRBV28 | few | ASSLQVEGYT
TRBJ2-7 | TRBV28 | . | ASGRRRGNEQY
TRBJ2-6 | TRBV18 | . | ASSPQGGAGANVLT
TRBJ2-2 | TRBV5-4 | once | ASSNLPGQSFKKNTGELF
TRBJ2-1 | TRBV6-5 | . | ASSPTDRLVNEQF
TRBJ2-5 | TRBV2 | . | ASSEGAGRTQETQY
TRBJ2-1 | TRBV6-1 | . | ASSATRTVPQF
TRBJ2-7 | TRBV2 | . | ARMREPRTSGDPYEQY
TRBJ1-2 | TRBV2 | . | ASSTQGAQYGYT
TRBJ1-5 | TRBV5-1 | . | ASSFGFNQPQH
TRBJ1-4 | TRBV4-2 | . | ASSPGTGDEKLF
TRBJ2-7 | TRBV18 | few | ASSPGDTYEQY
TRBJ1-1 | TRBV5-1 | . | ASSDGRGGTSTEAF
TRBJ1-6 | TRBV6-1 | . | ASSERQGGSSPLH
TRBJ2-5 | TRBV5-5 | . | ASSPAQGGFQETQY
TRBJ2-5 | TRBV5-1 | . | ASSLGGKPGETQY
TRBJ2-1 | TRBV7-9 | . | ASSRPGLAGDEQF
TRBJ2-5 | TRBV11-3 | . | ASSPRASGGLGETQY
TRBJ2-3 | TRBV10-3 | few | AISERGQTTDTQY
TRBJ2-7 | TRBV7-9 | . | ASSLGQGEFEQY
TRBJ1-2 | TRBV14 | once | ASSLQGTGYT
TRBJ2-6 | TRBV10-3 | . | AIADRGLSGANVLT
TRBJ2-4 | TRBV4-1 | . | ASSQGSAQSLAKNIQY
TRBJ1-1 | TRBV28 | once | AVEGNTEAF